The 24 T cell receptor beta chains given below trace back to one sample, sequenced in a study of T cells in Graves' hyperthyroidism and ophthalmopathy. TCR beta CDR3 regions were amplified from RNA transcripts. Carried out on the TCR CDR3, a first-round RT-PCR used the HTBI primer set. MiXCR, applied by TCRdb to the multiplex PCR reads, yields one record per CDR3 protein. Of a few hundred thousand distinct CDR3 sequences in the sample, about 20% were seen once. The sample taken for sequencing was blood. Receptors were obtained from a woman aged 45-65 years with Graves' hyperthyroidism.

Remarks on this clonotype: This CDR3 is missing its conserved last phenylalanine or tryptophan, likely due to a read error. The chain employs TRBV5-1 and TRBJ2-5; weak D call: TRBD1 (6 bases). The CDR3 runs to 13 residues. V shed 4 bases and J shed 4 bases, with 11 bases lying between them. From germline, CDR1 is SGHRS and CDR2 YFSETQ. CDR3 sequence: CASSTDRTETQYL. The CDR3 bases are TGCGCCAGCAGCACTGACAGGACAGAGACCCAGTACTTG.

This clonotype was recorded many times. The J gene is TRBJ1-4, the V gene TRBV3-1; weak D call: TRBD1 (5 bases). V lost 3 bases and J lost 4, with 21 bases in between. The CDR3 totals 18 residues. Looked up from germline, CDR1 is LGHDT and CDR2 is YNNKEL (reference sequence). This CDR3 reads CASSHVPSRGPLNEKLFF. For the CDR3, the DNA is TGTGCCAGCAGCCACGTACCTTCGAGGGGTCCGCTTAATGAAAAACTGTTTTTT.

This chain joins TRBV5-4 and TRBJ1-2; D may be TRBD1 (6 bases). Deletions cut 4 bases from V and 1 base from J, with 11 bases between. The CDR3 has 14 amino acids. Germline V gene sequence: CDR1 SGHNT, CDR2 YYREEE (reference sequence). The CDR3 DNA reads as TGTGCCAGCAGCCTTGCAGGGGTTAACTATGGCTACACCTTC. Its translation is CASSLAGVNYGYTF.

This clonotype was seen a few times. The chain employs TRBV27 and TRBJ2-1; 13 bases are a match to TRBD2. The ends lost 2 bases at V and 7 bases at J; junction bases unmatched: 2. The CDR3 is 15 residues long. Looked up from germline, CDR1 is MNHEY and CDR2 is SMNVEV (reference sequence). For the CDR3, the DNA is TGTGCCAGCAGTTTAAGACTAGCGGGGGGAAATGAGCAGTTCTTC. Translating gives CASSLRLAGGNEQFF.

This clonotype was seen more than once but under ten times. The chain uses TRBV5-1 and TRBJ2-3; TRBD1 might be the D (5 bases). Germline-derived CDR1 and CDR2 are SGHRS and YFSETQ. The CDR3 length is 18 residues. The ends were cut back, 6 bases at V and 4 bases at J, with 27 bases in the middle. CDR3 coding DNA: TGCGCCAGCAATACTTGGGCAGGGCCTTCACATTCCGCAGATACGCAGTATTTT. This gives the protein CASNTWAGPSHSADTQYF. The full variable domain, with the rest looked up from reference TRBV5-1 and TRBJ2-3, is KAGVTQTPRYLIKTRGQQVTLSCSPISGHRSVSWYQQTPGQGLQFLFEYFSETQRNKGNFPGRFSGRQFSNSRSEMNVSTLELGDSALYLCASNTWAGPSHSADTQYFGPGTRLTVL.

The rearrangement joins TRBV2 to TRBJ2-2; D not certain. Deletions cut 1 base from V and 7 bases from J, with 10 bases between. The germline V gene encodes CDR1 SNHLY and CDR2 FYNNEI. The CDR3 sequence is 14 residues long. Here the CDR3 DNA reads TGTGCCAGCAGTGAAGTGGGCCCCGGCGGGGAGCTGTTTTTT. Its protein product is CASSEVGPGGELFF.

This chain connects TRBV7-2 to TRBJ1-6; a weak D match, TRBD1 (5 bases). Per germline, CDR1 SGHTA and CDR2 FQGNSA. The CDR3 spans 14 residues. V shed 4 bases and J shed 7 bases, with 11 bases lying between them. The CDR3, as DNA: TGTGCCAGCAGCTCAGGGTTTGGCAATTCACCCCTCCACTTT. This codes for CASSSGFGNSPLHF.

In its sample, this clonotype was seen a few times. This chain links TRBV19 with TRBJ2-1; 9 bases are shared with TRBD2. CDR1 is LNHDA and CDR2 is SQIVND in the germline V gene (reference sequence). V shed 6 bases, J shed 2 bases, and the junction held 11 bases outside the gene matches. This CDR3 contains 17 residues. CDR3: CASSRGGAGGAYNEQFF. DNA of the CDR3: TGTGCCAGTAGCAGAGGAGGAGCGGGGGGAGCCTACAATGAGCAGTTCTTC.

This clonotype was seen only a few times. V and J are TRBV30 and TRBJ2-5, with 9 bases lining up with TRBD2. The CDR3 sequence is 17 residues long. Trimming at V came to 7 bases and at J to 1 base, leaving 16 bases not matched to a gene. Germline V gene sequence: CDR1 GTSNPN, CDR2 SVGIG (reference sequence). This CDR3 is CASTVLREGRAQETQYF. The CDR3 coding sequence is TGTGCCTCGACGGTTTTGCGGGAGGGCCGGGCCCAAGAGACCCAGTACTTC.

Details on this clonotype: A clone one base away is much larger, so this may be a read error. The chain uses TRBV5-1 and TRBJ2-1; D call uncertain. Near its end, the DNA agrees better with TRBJ2-7, so the J call may be wrong. The CDR3 is made up of 15 amino acids. Germline values: CDR1 SGHRS, CDR2 YFSETQ. CDR3 loop: CASSSFKSSYNEQYF. The CDR3 DNA is TGTGCCAGCAGCTCCTTCAAGAGCTCCTACAATGAGCAGTACTTC.

CDR3 protein: CASSRGGVAKNIQYF. In nucleotides, the CDR3 is TGTGCCAGCAGCCGGGGGGGGGTGGCCAAAAACATTCAGTACTTC. This chain joins TRBV28 and TRBJ2-4; 8 positions match TRBD2. V lost 6 bases, J lost 1 base, and 5 bases stayed unmatched. This CDR3 comprises 15 residues. In germline, CDR1 is MDHEN, CDR2 SYDVKM.

This clonotype has more than one count but fewer than ten. The chain recombines TRBV4-1 with TRBJ1-1; D unclear. Trimming took off 3 bases at V and 4 bases at J, with 3 bases between the two ends. Germline-derived CDR1 and CDR2 are MGHRA and YSYEKL. The CDR3 is 11 residues long. DNA for the CDR3: TGCGCCAGCAGCCACGGCACTGAAGCTTTCTTT. Its translation: CASSHGTEAFF.

V is TRBV3-1 and J is TRBJ1-6; 8 bases match TRBD1. The CDR3 runs to 15 residues. The V gene's germline CDR1 is LGHDT and CDR2 YNNKEL (reference sequence). V shed 3 bases, J shed 6 bases, and the junction held 4 bases outside the gene matches. The CDR3, as DNA: TGTGCCAGCAGCCACCCAGGGGGCGGTAATTCACCCCTCCACTTT. Residues: CASSHPGGGNSPLHF.

This clonotype has at least ten counts. J is TRBJ2-7 and V is TRBV3-1; 10 bases agree with TRBD2. After removal of 3 bases from V and 4 bases from J, the junction contained 6 bases not matched to a gene. Germline-derived CDR1 and CDR2 are LGHDT and YNNKEL (reference sequence). The CDR3 contains 15 residues. CDR3 protein: CASSQFRTSGYEQYF. In DNA form, the CDR3 reads TGTGCCAGCAGCCAGTTTAGGACTAGCGGATACGAGCAGTACTTC.

V gene TRBV20-1 combines with J gene TRBJ2-4; D unresolved. In germline, CDR1 is DFQATT, CDR2 SNEGSKA (reference sequence). V was trimmed by 5 bases and J by 5 bases, leaving 7 bases between them. The CDR3 is 11 residues long. CDR3 sequence (DNA): TGCAGTGCTTTAAGTGAAAACATTCAGTACTTC. It translates to CSALSENIQYF.

This clonotype was picked up many times. The V call is TRBV5-1, the J call TRBJ2-3; TRBD2 matches 13 bases. The CDR3 has 17 residues. With 2 bases clipped from V and 1 base from J, the junction kept 4 bases outside the gene matches. Germline CDR1 and CDR2: SGHRS and YFSETQ. The DNA of the CDR3 is TGCGCCAGCAGCTTCGGGACTAGCGGGACCGGCACAGATACGCAGTATTTT. It translates to CASSFGTSGTGTDTQYF.

This rearrangement joins TRBV6-1 to TRBJ2-2; 10 positions match TRBD2. This CDR3 region has 18 residues. From germline, CDR1 is MNHNS and CDR2 SASEGT. V gave up 8 bases and J gave up 3 bases; unmatched junction bases: 15. CDR3: CASATGGAGGQYTGELFF. The CDR3 DNA is TGTGCCAGCGCCACGGGGGGAGCGGGAGGGCAGTACACCGGGGAGCTGTTTTTT.

This clonotype was counted ten times or more. The chain links TRBV9 to TRBJ1-1; D ambiguous. Germline-derived CDR1 and CDR2 are SGDLS and YYNGEE. The CDR3 totals 16 residues. Deletions cut 6 bases from V and 1 base from J, with 19 bases between. CDR3 in amino acids: CASMGISGLRNTEAFF. CDR3 bases: TGTGCCAGCATGGGGATTTCGGGATTGAGGAACACTGAAGCTTTCTTT.

V is TRBV28 and J is TRBJ1-4; unclear D gene. The CDR3 runs 13 residues. V was pared by 5 bases and J by 7 bases, with 11 bases between. Germline loops: CDR1 MDHEN, CDR2 SYDVKM. In nucleotides, the CDR3 is TGTGCCAGCAGTAGGCAGGCTGGTGAAAAACTGTTTTTT. It codes for CASSRQAGEKLFF.

As for this clonotype: A read error is the likely source, as a far larger clone sits one nucleotide away. The CDR3 coding sequence is TGTGCCAGCTCACCTACGAACGCCGGGGAGCTGTTTTTT. This gives the protein CASSPTNAGELFF. The V and J genes are TRBV18 and TRBJ2-2; D gene unclear. This CDR3 has 13 residues. Per the germline V gene, CDR1 is KGHSH and CDR2 is LQKENI. The full variable domain, in which reference TRBV18 and TRBJ2-2 provide the parts outside the CDR3, is NAGVMQNPRHLVRRRGQEARLRCSPMKGHSHVYWYRQLPEEGLKFMVYLQKENIIDESGMPKERFSAEFPKEGPSILRIQQVVRGDSAAYFCASSPTNAGELFFGEGSRLTVL.

This clonotype was counted ten times or more. V is TRBV12-3 or TRBV12-4 and J is TRBJ1-1; tentatively, D is TRBD1 (6 bases). CDR3 length: 15 residues. The V gene lost 5 bases and the J gene lost 11 bases, with 24 bases spanning the gap. The chain's CDR3 is CASSGGPASSLGAFF. The CDR3 bases are TGTGCCAGCAGTGGGGGGCCCGCCTCCTCCTTAGGGGCTTTCTTT.

This clonotype has ten or more counts. The chain is built from TRBV20-1 and TRBJ1-2; D gene ambiguous. Germline V lookup: CDR1 DFQATT, CDR2 SNEGSKA (reference sequence). V lost 3 bases to trimming and J lost 6 bases, with 11 bases between them. The CDR3 contains 12 residues. The CDR3 here is CSASLGGDGYTF. The CDR3, as DNA: TGCAGTGCTAGTCTCGGCGGGGATGGCTACACCTTC.

The chain joins TRBV19 to TRBJ1-1; D gene uncertain. V lost 3 bases and J lost 4, with 12 bases in between. The CDR3 has 14 amino acids. CDR1 is LNHDA and CDR2 is SQIVND in the germline V gene (reference sequence). The CDR3 region is CASSISGFGTEAFF. CDR3 in DNA: TGTGCCAGTAGTATTTCAGGTTTCGGCACTGAAGCTTTCTTT.

This clonotype was seen repeatedly, ten times or more. This chain connects TRBV10-1 to TRBJ2-7; tentatively, D is TRBD1 (6 bases). The V and J ends lost 3 bases and 6 bases respectively, with 12 bases between them. CDR3 length equals 13 residues. Germline lookup yields CDR1 WNHNN and CDR2 SYGVQD (reference sequence). Here the CDR3 reads CASSELTGTEQYF. CDR3 DNA sequence: TGCGCCAGCAGTGAACTTACAGGGACCGAGCAGTACTTC.